The following is a TCR beta chain sequence with its context. Antigen unknown. The data are from a study of memory CD4+ T cells and cytomegalovirus serostatus. Looking at the study overall: Donors were healthy Belgian adults, several CMV seropositive and approximately 23 seronegative. Study-wide findings and caveats: About 40% of the roughly 160 known CMV-associated TCRbeta sequences appeared in CD4+ memory.

TCRdb's table, derived via immunoSEQ multiplex PCR, lists solely in-frame clones and lacks some. The table shows some 50,000 clones, with about 70% occurring only once. Single viable CD3+CD4+CD8-CD45RO+ cells were sorted as the memory CD4+ T cells. The TCR sequence derives from an adult in good health and CMV-seropositive. The sequencing sample was made of memory CD4+ T cells from blood.

DNA for the CDR3: TGCGCCAGCAGCCTAGGGACAATAAATGAAAAACTGTTTTTT. Protein sequence: CASSLGTINEKLFF. The V gene is TRBV5-1, the J gene TRBJ1-4; D may be TRBD1 (6 bases). V was shortened by 4 bases and J by 5 bases, with 12 bases between the two germline ends. Germline lookup yields CDR1 SGHRS and CDR2 YFSETQ. This CDR3 has 14 residues.